This record covers a single T cell receptor beta chain. This receptor's antigen is unknown. Base qualities are not provided; no much larger clone lies one nucleotide away. This specimen comes from a study of T cells in Graves' hyperthyroidism and ophthalmopathy (dated by TCRdb to the late 2010s). Regarding the complete study: Peripheral blood samples were taken at the time of initial diagnosis, prior to any treatment. A discovery cohort of roughly 96 patients, 43 with Graves' ophthalmopathy and 57 with stable Graves' hyperthyroidism, was used to find distinguishing TCR V-J signatures. Whether ophthalmopathy could be predicted prospectively was tested in an independent validation cohort made up of 18 to 20 hyperthyroidism patients plus 17 patients who later progressed to ophthalmopathy. The 100 discovery patients were randomly split 7:3 into training and test sets. Thyroid tissue and blood T-cell repertoires from six Graves' hyperthyroidism patients were also compared in the study. After sampling, hyperthyroidism patients received methimazole starting at 30 mg daily, and ophthalmopathy patients received high-dose intravenous methylprednisolone. The paper reports TCR Vbeta CDR3 sequencing of roughly 140 peripheral blood samples: approximately 41 ophthalmopathy, about 75 hyperthyroidism and around 17 progressor patients.

V loses 8 bases, J loses 0 bases, and the germline ends lie 11 bases apart. The CDR3 covers 14 residues, taking in both the cysteine and the phenylalanine. The retained sequence is limited to the CDR3, 42 bases, with the frame set at the first base. CDR1 and CDR2 are drawn from the germline V gene: SNHLY, FYNNEI. The hyperthyroidism patients were between 18 and 65 years old and newly diagnosed, with a disease duration of less than 2 months. Any patient with an uncontrolled infection, another autoimmune disease, pregnancy or lactation was excluded. Clinical symptoms, serum thyroxine and TRAb, thyroid ultrasound, and orbital computed tomography formed the basis for the diagnoses. Blood from progressor patients was drawn when they were first diagnosed with hyperthyroidism, before any ophthalmopathy symptoms appeared. PBMCs were isolated from 8 to 10 ml of fresh peripheral blood by Ficoll-Paque density gradient centrifugation. Progressor patients were defined as those initially diagnosed with Graves' hyperthyroidism in whom ophthalmopathy developed during follow-up. Trizol reagent was used to extract total RNA, and RNA quality was then checked on an Agilent 2100 Bioanalyzer.

TCR beta CDR3 regions were amplified from RNA transcripts. A first-round RT-PCR of the TCR CDR3 used the HTBI primer set with the Qiagen OneStep RT-PCR kit. Libraries were constructed in a second round of multiplex PCR, after which size selection and purification were performed. The libraries were sequenced on an Illumina HiSeq2000 using paired-end 100 bp reads. As for how the authors treated the data: SOAPnuke was used to process the raw data, removing reads that contained adapters or uncalled bases, had a mean Phred below 15, or lacked an exact match to the constant primer or identifier. COPE v1.2.5 was used to merge high-quality paired reads, and clonotypes were defined as unique nucleotide sequences. MiTCR v1.1 was used to align clonotypes to the IMGT TRBV, TRBD and TRBJ reference segments. Only V-J combinations with frequency above 0.0001, covering about 99% of repertoires, were analysed. A TCS score was defined as the ratio of F50 (clonal expansion) to E x V (chaos), with BLOSUM62-based TCRdist applied between CDR3 peptides within each V-J. Welch's t-statistics and random forest reduced around 520 V-J features to some 14, which were used in a naive Bayes classifier (R e1071). TCRdb took the public reads, trimmed them with fastp at Q25, ran MiXCR for clone calling and kept in-frame beta chains. Every entry covers one CDR3 protein and lists the most common genes and DNA from its rows. What appears here as the V and J calls and clone size reflects TCRdb's work, not the paper's. This sample comprises fewer than 300,000 distinct CDR3 sequences, less than 30% of them detected only once. The top ten clones comprise approximately 30% of the sample.

The paper's findings and limits, for the study overall: Most expanded thyroid clonotypes (frequency above 0.001) were also found in blood, which suggests that blood repertoires may mirror thyroid immune responses. No statistical method was used to set the sample size in advance, and investigators knew the group allocation. A model built on a 13 V-J signature distinguished ophthalmopathy from stable hyperthyroidism, reaching 85% to 90% sensitivity and around 81% specificity in cross-validation and 80%/75% in testing. In validation, the model predicted progression to ophthalmopathy with roughly 70% sensitivity and roughly 72% specificity, a median of 6.5 months before onset.

This clonotype was obtained from a man between 40 and 49 years old with Graves' hyperthyroidism that later progressed to Graves' ophthalmopathy. The rearrangement combines TRBV2 with TRBJ1-3, with the D gene not clear enough to name. Sequenced sample: blood. This receptor carries the CDR3 CASGGGSSGNTIYF. The sequenced DNA: TGTGCCAGCGGCGGTGGGAGCTCTGGAAACACCATATATTTT.